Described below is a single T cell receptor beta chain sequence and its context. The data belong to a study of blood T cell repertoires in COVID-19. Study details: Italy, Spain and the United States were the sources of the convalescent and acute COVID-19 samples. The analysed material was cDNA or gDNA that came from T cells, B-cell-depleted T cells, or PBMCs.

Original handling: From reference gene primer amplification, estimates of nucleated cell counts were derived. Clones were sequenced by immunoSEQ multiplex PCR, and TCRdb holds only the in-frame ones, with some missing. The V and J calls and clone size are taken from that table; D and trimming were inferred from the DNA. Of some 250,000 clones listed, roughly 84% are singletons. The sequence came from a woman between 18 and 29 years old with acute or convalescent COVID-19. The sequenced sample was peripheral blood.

This CDR3 is CASNGQVPNQPQHF. As DNA, the CDR3 is TGTGCCAGCAATGGACAGGTCCCCAATCAGCCCCAGCATTTT. The rearrangement uses TRBV28 and TRBJ1-5; TRBD1 agrees at 7 bases. CDR1 and CDR2 (germline): MDHEN, SYDVKM. V lost 7 bases and J lost 3; bases outside the gene matches: 6. CDR3 length equals 14 residues.